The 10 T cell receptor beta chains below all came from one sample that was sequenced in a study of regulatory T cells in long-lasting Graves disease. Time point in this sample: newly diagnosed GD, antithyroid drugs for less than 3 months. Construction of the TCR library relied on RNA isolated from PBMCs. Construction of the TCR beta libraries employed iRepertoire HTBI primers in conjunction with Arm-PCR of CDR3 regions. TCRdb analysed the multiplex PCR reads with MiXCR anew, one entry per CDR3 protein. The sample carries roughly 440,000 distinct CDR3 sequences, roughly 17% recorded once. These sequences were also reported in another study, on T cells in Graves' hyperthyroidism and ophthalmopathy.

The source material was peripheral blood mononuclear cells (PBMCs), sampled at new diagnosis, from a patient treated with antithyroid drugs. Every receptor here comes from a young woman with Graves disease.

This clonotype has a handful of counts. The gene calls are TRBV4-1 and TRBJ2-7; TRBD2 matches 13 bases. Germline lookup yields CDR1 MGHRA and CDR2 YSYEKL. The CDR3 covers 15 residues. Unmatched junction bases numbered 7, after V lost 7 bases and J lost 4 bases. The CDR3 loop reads CASKPLAGGGYEQYF. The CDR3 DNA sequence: TGCGCCAGCAAACCACTAGCGGGAGGGGGGTACGAGCAGTACTTC.

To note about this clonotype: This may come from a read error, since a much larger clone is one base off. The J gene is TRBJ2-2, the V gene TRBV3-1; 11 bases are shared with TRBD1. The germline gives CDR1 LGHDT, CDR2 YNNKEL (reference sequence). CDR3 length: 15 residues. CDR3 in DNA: TGTGCCAGCTCTCCGGGACAGGGGGACACCGGGGAGCCGTTTTTT. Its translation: CASSPGQGDTGEPFF.

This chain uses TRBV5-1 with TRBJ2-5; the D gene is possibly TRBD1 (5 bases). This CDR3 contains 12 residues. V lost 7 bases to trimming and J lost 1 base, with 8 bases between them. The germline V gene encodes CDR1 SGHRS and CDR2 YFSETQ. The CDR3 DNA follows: TGCGCCAGCTGGACACGCCAAGAGACCCAGTACTTC. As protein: CASWTRQETQYF.

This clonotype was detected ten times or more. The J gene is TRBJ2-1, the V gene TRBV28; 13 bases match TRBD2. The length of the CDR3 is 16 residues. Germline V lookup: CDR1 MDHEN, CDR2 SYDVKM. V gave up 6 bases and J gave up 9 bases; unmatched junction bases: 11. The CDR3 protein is CASSSLGLAGAGEQFF. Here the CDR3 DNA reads TGTGCCAGCAGCTCTCTCGGACTAGCGGGAGCGGGTGAGCAGTTCTTC.

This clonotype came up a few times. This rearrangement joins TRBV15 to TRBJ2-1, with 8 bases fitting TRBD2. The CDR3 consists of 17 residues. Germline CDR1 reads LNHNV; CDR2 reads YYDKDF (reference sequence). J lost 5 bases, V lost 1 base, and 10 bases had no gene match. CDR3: CATSRVSGTRGHNEQFF. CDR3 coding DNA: TGTGCCACCAGCAGAGTCTCCGGGACTAGGGGACACAATGAGCAGTTCTTC.

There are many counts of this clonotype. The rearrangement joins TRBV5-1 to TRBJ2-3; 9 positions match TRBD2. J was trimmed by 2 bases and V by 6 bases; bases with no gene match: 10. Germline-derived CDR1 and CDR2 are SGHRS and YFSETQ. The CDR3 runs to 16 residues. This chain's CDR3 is CASTALAGGPTDTQYF. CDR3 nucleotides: TGCGCCAGCACCGCCCTGGCGGGAGGGCCCACAGATACGCAGTATTTT. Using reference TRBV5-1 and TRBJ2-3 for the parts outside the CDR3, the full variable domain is KAGVTQTPRYLIKTRGQQVTLSCSPISGHRSVSWYQQTPGQGLQFLFEYFSETQRNKGNFPGRFSGRQFSNSRSEMNVSTLELGDSALYLCASTALAGGPTDTQYFGPGTRLTVL.

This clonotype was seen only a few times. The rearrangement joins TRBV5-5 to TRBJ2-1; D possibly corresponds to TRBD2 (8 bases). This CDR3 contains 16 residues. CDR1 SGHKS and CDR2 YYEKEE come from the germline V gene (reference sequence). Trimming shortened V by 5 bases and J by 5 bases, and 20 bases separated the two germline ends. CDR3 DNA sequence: TGTGCCAGCAGATACACGGGAGGGACAGCCAACAATGAGCAGTTCTTC. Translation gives CASRYTGGTANNEQFF.

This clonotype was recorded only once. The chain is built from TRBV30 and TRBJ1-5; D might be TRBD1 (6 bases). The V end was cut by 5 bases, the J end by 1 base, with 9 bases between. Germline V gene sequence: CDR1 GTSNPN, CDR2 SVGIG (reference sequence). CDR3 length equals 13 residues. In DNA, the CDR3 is TGTGCCTGGGCAGGACAGAGCAATCAGCCCCAGCATTTT. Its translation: CAWAGQSNQPQHF.

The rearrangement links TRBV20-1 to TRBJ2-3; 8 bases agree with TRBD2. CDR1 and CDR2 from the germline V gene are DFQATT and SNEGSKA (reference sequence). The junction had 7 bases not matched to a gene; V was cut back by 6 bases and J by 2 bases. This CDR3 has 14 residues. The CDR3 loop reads CSASSGRLTDTQYF. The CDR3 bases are TGCAGTGCCTCCAGCGGGAGACTCACAGATACGCAGTATTTT.

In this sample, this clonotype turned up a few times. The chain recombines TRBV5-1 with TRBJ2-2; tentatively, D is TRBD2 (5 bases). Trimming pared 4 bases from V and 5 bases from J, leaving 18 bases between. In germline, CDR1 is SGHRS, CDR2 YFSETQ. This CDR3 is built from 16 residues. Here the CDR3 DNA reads TGCGCCAGCAGCGCCAGTTTAGCGTTATATACCGGGGAGCTGTTTTTT. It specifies CASSASLALYTGELFF. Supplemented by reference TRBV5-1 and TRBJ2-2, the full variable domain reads KAGVTQTPRYLIKTRGQQVTLSCSPISGHRSVSWYQQTPGQGLQFLFEYFSETQRNKGNFPGRFSGRQFSNSRSEMNVSTLELGDSALYLCASSASLALYTGELFFGEGSRLTVL.